The present T cell receptor beta chain was sequenced within a study of cytomegalovirus exposure and HLA in healthy donors (dated by TCRdb to about 2017). Concerning the study at large: According to a later analysis, the roughly 130 validation repertoires were produced on the same platform as the roughly 600 repertoires of the first cohort. The study aimed to test whether signatures of past pathogen exposure could be identified by cataloging public T cell receptors. In addition to the first cohort of 650 to 800 subjects, a separate validation cohort of approximately 130 different subjects was used. To predict cytomegalovirus infection status, the study brought together high-throughput TCR immunosequencing, statistical association of individual TCRs with disease status, and machine learning. The investigation overall reported the following: Three of the identified cytomegalovirus-associated TCR beta chains were confirmed in vitro to be specific for cytomegalovirus antigens. Most TCR sequences were observed very rarely across donors, whereas some public TCRs were present in many individuals. In the study, approximately 160 TCR beta chains were listed as associated with cytomegalovirus. In both the original and validation cohorts, the classifier was reported to diagnose cytomegalovirus status with high specificity and sensitivity. According to the authors, the approach could potentially be generalized to other disease states and immunological phenotypes. In a later analysis, TCRs clustered in the first cohort were found to also tend to co-occur in the 100 to 150 validation repertoires, with approximately 93% of cluster scores above 0. The validation cohort had no HLA typing available for a later analysis, so co-occurrence within that cohort was assessed over all 130 or so repertoires.

Turning to this clone: The target of this receptor is not known. The record has no base qualities; no much larger clone is one base away.

The donors were included in the validation cohort of 120 subjects, a group kept apart from the approximately 690-subject first cohort. Taken from cysteine to phenylalanine, the CDR3 has 15 residues. Only CDR3 DNA is held: 45 bases, read in frame from base 1. For CDR1 and CDR2, the germline V gene lists WSHSY and SAAADI. Trimming at the junction amounts to 10 bases on V and 4 bases on J, and the germline ends lie 20 bases apart. The library was built by means of the immunoSEQ multiplex PCR assay. Processing in the source paper ran as follows. A statistical classification framework was built for diagnosing cytomegalovirus status from the catalog of TCR beta chain sequences. TCRdb stores this immuneACCESS table with in-frame sequences only. Part of the clones is absent; in the studies checked, under half of the shortfall reflects unresolved V genes, and no reason is known for the rest. Clone size and the V and J calls come from that table; the DNA yielded D and trimming. The sample profile shows some 110,000 clones; roughly 88% of them were found once. About 1.7% of the sample lies in the top ten.

The V gene is TRBV10-2 and the J gene is TRBJ1-5, with a weak D call of TRBD1 (6 bases match). The sequenced material came from PBMCs. The receptor's source is a man aged 18 to 29 in good health and CMV-seronegative. The DNA sequence reads TGCGCCACATCAACCATAGACAGGAGGAATCAGCCCCAGCATTTT. It is translated as CATSTIDRRNQPQHF.